Presented here are 16 T cell receptor beta chains from one specimen sequenced in a study of spatial heterogeneity in lung cancer. TCRdb reprocessed the 5' RACE reads with MiXCR, giving one entry per CDR3 protein. This table has 75,000 or so distinct CDR3 sequences, around 7.8% appearing once. Time point in this sample: sample taken at primary tumor resection. The sequencing used PBMCs, collected at surgery. The receptor set was obtained from a male donor with early-stage non-small cell lung cancer.

This clonotype showed up just a few times. The rearrangement joins TRBV6-1 to TRBJ2-1; no clear D. CDR1 is MNHNS and CDR2 is SASEGT in the germline V gene. This CDR3 is 13 amino acids long. Trimming stripped 0 bases from V and 10 bases from J, with 10 bases between. The CDR3 region has the DNA TGTGCCAGCAGTGAAGCCAAAGAGGCCGAGCAGTTCTTC. It codes for CASSEAKEAEQFF.

V gene TRBV27 combines with J gene TRBJ2-1; TRBD1 matches 7 bases. The CDR3 has 16 residues. In germline, CDR1 is MNHEY, CDR2 SMNVEV (reference sequence). V shed 3 bases, J shed 1 base, and the junction held 6 bases outside the gene matches. CDR3 nucleotide sequence: TGTGCCAGCAGTTTTTACAGGGGCAGGTCCTACAATGAGCAGTTCTTC. Translated, it gives CASSFYRGRSYNEQFF.

This clonotype was counted many times. The rearrangement joins TRBV4-2 to TRBJ2-7, with TRBD1 identical over 9 bases. The J segment lost 5 bases and the V segment lost 4 bases, leaving 6 bases of the junction unmatched. CDR3 length: 14 residues. Germline CDR1 and CDR2: LGHNA and YNFKEQ. The CDR3 nucleotides read TGTGCCAGCAGCCCGACAGGGGGGAGAGACGAGCAGTACTTC. Encoded protein: CASSPTGGRDEQYF.

This clonotype has a count of ten or more. V usage is TRBV7-2 and J usage is TRBJ1-6, with D perhaps TRBD1 (5 bases). V gave up 3 bases and J gave up 8 bases, with 14 bases separating them. In germline, CDR1 is SGHTA, CDR2 FQGNSA. This CDR3 contains 15 residues. CDR3 residues: CASSLGPTRDSPLHF. The DNA for the CDR3 is TGTGCCAGCAGCTTGGGACCAACCCGGGATTCACCCCTCCACTTT.

This clonotype has more than one count but fewer than ten. The rearrangement links TRBV11-2 to TRBJ1-3; D unresolved. Trimming removed 7 bases at V and 4 bases at J, with 14 bases between. CDR1 is SGHAT and CDR2 is FQNNGV in the germline V gene. This CDR3 comprises 14 residues. The CDR3 DNA reads as TGTGCCAGCACCTCCTTTACCCCCGGAAACACCATATATTTT. Protein product: CASTSFTPGNTIYF.

There are many counts of this clonotype. V is TRBV11-3 and J is TRBJ2-1; D is uncertain. The CDR3 runs 12 residues. V lost 1 base and J lost 12, with 10 bases in between. CDR1 and CDR2 from the germline V gene are SGHNT and YENEEA. The CDR3 spells CASSLGTGRQFF. As DNA, the CDR3 is TGTGCCAGCAGCTTAGGTACCGGGCGGCAGTTCTTC.

This clonotype was seen only a few times. The chain couples TRBV2 to TRBJ1-3; D may be TRBD1 (5 bases). The V gene's germline CDR1 is SNHLY and CDR2 FYNNEI. CDR3 size: 15 residues. V was pared by 6 bases and J by 4 bases, with 16 bases between. CDR3 nucleotides: TGTGCCAGCAGGTACACAGGAGAAGCCGGAAACACCATATATTTT. This encodes CASRYTGEAGNTIYF.

This sequence joins TRBV6-1 and TRBJ2-7; D gene unclear. The CDR3 totals 12 residues. V lost 6 bases to trimming and J lost 3 bases, with 9 bases between them. The germline V gene encodes CDR1 MNHNS and CDR2 SASEGT. Here the CDR3 reads CASRTVLYEQYF. CDR3 DNA: TGTGCCAGCAGAACAGTTCTCTACGAGCAGTACTTC.

V usage is TRBV5-1 and J usage is TRBJ1-1, with 8 bases aligning to TRBD1. V lost 4 bases to trimming and J lost 2 bases; unmatched junction nucleotides: 7. Germline loops: CDR1 SGHRS, CDR2 YFSETQ. The CDR3 consists of 15 residues. As DNA, the CDR3 is TGCGCCAGCAGCGCTGGGACAGGCATTAACACTGAAGCTTTCTTT. Protein: CASSAGTGINTEAFF.

This clonotype was observed at least ten times. The V and J genes are TRBV5-1 and TRBJ2-5; 9 nucleotides line up with TRBD2. The CDR3 covers 14 residues. V shed 3 bases, J shed 5 bases, and the junction held 5 bases outside the gene matches. Germline loops: CDR1 SGHRS, CDR2 YFSETQ. For the CDR3, the DNA is TGCGCCAGCAGCTATAGCGGGAGATCGGAGACCCAGTACTTC. This sequence encodes CASSYSGRSETQYF. Full variable domain (rest looked up from reference TRBV5-1 and TRBJ2-5): KAGVTQTPRYLIKTRGQQVTLSCSPISGHRSVSWYQQTPGQGLQFLFEYFSETQRNKGNFPGRFSGRQFSNSRSEMNVSTLELGDSALYLCASSYSGRSETQYFGPGTRLLVL.

This clonotype has more than one count but fewer than ten. This chain joins TRBV20-1 and TRBJ2-7; 11 bases are a match to TRBD2. This CDR3 spans 17 amino acids. Germline CDR1 reads DFQATT; CDR2 reads SNEGSKA (reference sequence). The trim removed 6 bases at V and 2 bases at J, leaving 15 bases unmatched. The chain's CDR3 is CSAVALAGAVFTYEQYF. In DNA, the CDR3 is TGCAGTGCCGTGGCACTAGCGGGAGCCGTATTTACCTACGAGCAGTACTTC.

This clonotype came up many times. The genes are TRBV6-1 and TRBJ1-6; D is unclear. Germline values: CDR1 MNHNS, CDR2 SASEGT. CDR3 length: 16 residues. V was pared by 5 bases and J by 5 bases, with 16 bases between. The CDR3 bases are TGTGCCAGCAGTCTAGTCCCATCAGGCCATAATTCACCCCTCCACTTT. It translates to CASSLVPSGHNSPLHF.

The chain recombines TRBV6-6 with TRBJ2-6; no clear D. The germline CDR1 and CDR2 sequences are MNHNY and SVGAGI (reference sequence). This CDR3 is 14 amino acids long. V lost 5 bases to trimming and J lost 0 bases, with 5 bases between them. The chain's CDR3 is CASSQGSGANVLTF. The CDR3, as DNA: TGTGCCAGCAGTCAAGGCTCTGGGGCCAACGTCCTGACTTTC.

The chain links TRBV6-4 to TRBJ2-7; 9 positions agree with TRBD1. V was clipped by 4 bases and J by 2 bases; unmatched bases: 9. This CDR3 spans 16 amino acids. CDR1 and CDR2 from the germline V gene are MRHNA and SNTAGT. The CDR3 DNA follows: TGTGCCAGCAGTGTACTACCGGGACAGGGCGCCTACGAGCAGTACTTC. Translated: CASSVLPGQGAYEQYF.

Many counts were recorded for this clonotype. The chain has TRBV5-1 and TRBJ2-1; 12 bases are shared with TRBD2. Germline lookup yields CDR1 SGHRS and CDR2 YFSETQ. Trimming at V came to 4 bases and at J to 12 bases, leaving 8 bases not matched to a gene. The CDR3 runs 14 residues. CDR3 sequence: CASSQILAGGGQFF. CDR3 bases: TGCGCCAGCAGCCAGATACTAGCGGGAGGCGGGCAGTTCTTC.

V usage is TRBV5-4 and J usage is TRBJ1-2; D might be TRBD1 (5 bases). Germline CDR1 is SGHNT and CDR2 is YYREEE (reference sequence). The ends were cut back, 2 bases at V and 3 bases at J, with 8 bases in the middle. This CDR3 has 13 residues. CDR3 DNA: TGTGCCAGCAGCTTTAGGGACGACTATGGCTACACCTTC. Translation gives CASSFRDDYGYTF.